These T cell receptor beta chains were read from a single sample in a study of identical twins. One entry per CDR3 protein results from TCRdb running MiXCR on the 5' RACE reads. The profile covers about 340,000 distinct CDR3 sequences, with 10% to 15% appearing a single time and approximately 7.6% taken by the ten largest. These data are also associated with another study on yellow fever vaccine responses in identical twins.

Sequenced material: CD8+ T cells sorted from blood. These TCRs come from a woman aged 18-29 years in good health. The CDR3 runs from the conserved cysteine through the conserved F or W. The D gene is left open where the match is weak. The size field is filled for only some rows; it gives once, few, many or a size class.

-,-,TRBJ1-2,TRBV11-2,TGTGCCAGCAGCTTAGAATGGACCGAGTCCAATGGCTACACCTTC,CASSLEWTESNGYTF
-,few,TRBJ2-7,TRBV15,TGTGCCACCAGCAGAGATGGGGGTGGCGGCTATGGGATAGAGCAGTACTTC,CATSRDGGGGYGIEQYF
-,-,TRBJ1-6,TRBV12-3/TRBV12-4,TGTGCCAGCAAGGAGAGCTCCTATAATTCACCCCTCCACTTT,CASKESSYNSPLHF
-,few,TRBJ2-1,TRBV2,TGTGCCACGCAGGGAATGTACAATGAGCAGTTCTTC,CATQGMYNEQFF
-,-,TRBJ2-1,TRBV27,TGTGCCAGCAGTTTGCAGTTCTCCTACAATGAGCAGTTCTTC,CASSLQFSYNEQFF
TRBD2,few,TRBJ2-1,TRBV11-1,TGTGCCAGCAGCTTATACGGGACTAGCGGGAGTAGTTCCTACAATGAGCAGTTCTTC,CASSLYGTSGSSSYNEQFF
TRBD2,few,TRBJ2-1,TRBV29-1,TGCAGCGTTGTCCCTAGCGGTTACAATGAGCAGTTCTTC,CSVVPSGYNEQFF
-,-,TRBJ2-7,TRBV6-1,TGTGCCAGCACAACAATAGTGGACAAAATCTACGAGCAGTACTTC,CASTTIVDKIYEQYF
TRBD1,few,TRBJ1-1,TRBV6-1,TGTGCCAGCAGTCCCAGGACAGGGGAGCCCACTGAAGCTTTCTTT,CASSPRTGEPTEAFF
-,once,TRBJ2-3,TRBV5-6,TGTGCCAGCAGCCTTGACACAAGAGTCAGGGACACAGATACGCAGTATTTT,CASSLDTRVRDTDTQYF
-,-,TRBJ2-2,TRBV24-1,TGTGCCACCAGTGATTCAAGGGCCTCTTCGAACACCGGGGAGCTGTTTTTT,CATSDSRASSNTGELFF
-,-,TRBJ2-2,TRBV3-1,TGTGCCAGCAGCCGGCAAGTCGCCGGGACCGGGGAGCTGTTTTTT,CASSRQVAGTGELFF
TRBD1,-,TRBJ2-2,TRBV7-7,TGTGCCAGCAGCTCCCGGACAGGGCGGAACACCGGGGAGCTGTTTTTT,CASSSRTGRNTGELFF
-,-,TRBJ2-1,TRBV5-8,TGTGCCAGTACCCTTACAGGAAATGAGCAGTTCTTC,CASTLTGNEQFF
-,-,TRBJ2-1,TRBV6-5,TGTGCCAGCAGTTACTCGCGTGGTCTAGGGCAGTTCTTC,CASSYSRGLGQFF
-,many,TRBJ2-1,TRBV15,TGTGCCACCAGCACAGGGGTCAATGAGCAGTTCTTC,CATSTGVNEQFF
-,few,TRBJ2-7,TRBV18,TGTGCCAGCTCACCGGGTGGCCTCGAGCCGACGTACCCCATTGAGCAGTACTTC,CASSPGGLEPTYPIEQYF
-,-,TRBJ2-1,TRBV5-6,TGTGCCAGCAGCTTGAGGGACTTGTTGGCTGAGCAGTTCTTC,CASSLRDLLAEQFF
-,-,TRBJ2-1,TRBV15,TGTGCCACCAGCAGAGGTTCTAGCGTATCCGACAATGAGCAGTTCTTC,CATSRGSSVSDNEQFF
TRBD2,-,TRBJ2-7,TRBV7-8,TGTGCCAGCAGCGCGGGACTAGCGCTCTACGAGCAGTACTTC,CASSAGLALYEQYF
-,-,TRBJ2-7,TRBV20-1,TGCAGTGCTGGACTACAGGGAAGGGAGCAGTACTTC,CSAGLQGREQYF
-,many,TRBJ1-4,TRBV7-9,TGTGCCAGCAGCACTCATCAGGGGACAACTAATGAAAAACTGTTTTTT,CASSTHQGTTNEKLFF
TRBD2,-,TRBJ2-1,TRBV3-1,TGTGCCAGCAGCCATCCGACTAGCGGGGGGGACAATGAGCAGTTCTTC,CASSHPTSGGDNEQFF
TRBD2,-,TRBJ2-1,TRBV5-1,TGCGCCAGCAGCTTTCCCCTCCTAGAGCGGGGCAATGAGCAGTTCTTC,CASSFPLLERGNEQFF
-,-,TRBJ2-2,TRBV5-8,TGTGCCAGCAGCTTGGTGGAGTGGGTTACCGGGGAGCTGTTTTTT,CASSLVEWVTGELFF
TRBD1,few,TRBJ2-7,TRBV12-3/TRBV12-4,TGTGCCAGCAGTTCACCGGGACAGGGGGTCTACGAGCAGTACTTC,CASSSPGQGVYEQYF
TRBD2,-,TRBJ2-3,TRBV27,TGTGCCAGCACCTACGGACTAGCGGGCGCAAATACGCAGTATTTT,CASTYGLAGANTQYF
-,-,TRBJ2-3,TRBV7-9,TGTGCCAGCAGCCAACCTCCCCCAGGGAACACAGATACGCAGTATTTT,CASSQPPPGNTDTQYF
TRBD2,few,TRBJ2-1,TRBV7-8,TGTGCCAGCAGCTACGCCTCTAGCGGGACCTACAATGAGCAGTTCTTC,CASSYASSGTYNEQFF
-,few,TRBJ2-2,TRBV7-9,TGTGCCAGCAGCGACTTGGGGGGGCAAGTCGGATCCGGGGAGCTGTTTTTT,CASSDLGGQVGSGELFF
-,many,TRBJ2-1,TRBV10-3,TGTGCCATCAGTGAGTCCCAGGGTGGGGGGCCCTACAATGAGCAGTTCTTC,CAISESQGGGPYNEQFF
-,many,TRBJ2-1,TRBV28,TGTGCCAGCAGTTTTGGGCAGGGGAGGGGTCACAATGAGCAGTTCTTC,CASSFGQGRGHNEQFF
-,many,TRBJ2-2,TRBV25-1,TGTGCCAGCAGCCTGACAGTGGGCACCGGGGAGCTGTTTTTT,CASSLTVGTGELFF
-,many,TRBJ2-7,TRBV4-1,TGCGCCAGCAACCAAGATTGGAACGAGCAGTACTTC,CASNQDWNEQYF
TRBD1,few,TRBJ1-1,TRBV2,TGTGCCAGCAGTTACCCGGGACAGTTAACCGACACTGAAGCTTTCTTT,CASSYPGQLTDTEAFF
TRBD1,many,TRBJ2-1,TRBV5-1,TGCGCCAGCAGCTTCCGGGACAGGGGTGTGGGCAATGAGCAGTTCTTC,CASSFRDRGVGNEQFF
-,few,TRBJ2-1,TRBV6-5,TGTGCCAGCAGTTACTCCGGGGGTGATTACAATGAGCAGTTCTTC,CASSYSGGDYNEQFF
-,few,TRBJ2-2,TRBV3-1,TGTGCCAGCAGCCGAGAGATCCCGAACACCGGGGAGCTGTTTTTT,CASSREIPNTGELFF
-,-,TRBJ2-1,TRBV28,TGTGCCAGCAGTTGGCCCCACACCACCGAGTTCTTC,CASSWPHTTEFF
TRBD2,-,TRBJ2-1,TRBV20-1,TGCTGTGCTAGAGCTACGACTAGCGGGAGCTACAATGAGCAGTTCTTC,CCARATTSGSYNEQFF